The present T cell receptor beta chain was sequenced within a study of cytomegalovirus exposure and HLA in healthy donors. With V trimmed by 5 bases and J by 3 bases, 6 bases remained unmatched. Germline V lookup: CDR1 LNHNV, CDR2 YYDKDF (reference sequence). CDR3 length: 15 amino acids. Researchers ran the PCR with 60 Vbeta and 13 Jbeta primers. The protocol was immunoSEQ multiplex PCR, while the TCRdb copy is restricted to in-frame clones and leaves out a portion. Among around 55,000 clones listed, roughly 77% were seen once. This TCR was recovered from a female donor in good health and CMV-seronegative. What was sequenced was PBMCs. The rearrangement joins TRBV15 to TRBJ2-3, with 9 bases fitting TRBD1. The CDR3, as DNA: TGTGCCACCAGCGGGGGGGACAGGGCAACAGATACGCAGTATTTT. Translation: CATSGGDRATDTQYF.